This T cell receptor (beta chain) was sequenced during a study of CD8 T cells in ankylosing spondylitis. Study results and caveats: Seemingly distinctive of ankylosing spondylitis blood was a TCR beta motif formed by eight highly homologous variants.

This clonotype was recorded a few times. Antigen specificity is unknown. One entry per CDR3 protein, called by TCRdb with MiXCR from the 5' RACE reads. Of 700,000 to 1,000,000 distinct CDR3 sequences listed, over 9.5% are singletons. Germline V gene data show CDR1 as MNHEY and CDR2 as SVGAGI. V lost 6 bases to trimming and J lost 2 bases, with 11 bases between them. The CDR3 spans 15 residues. The V and J genes are TRBV6-5 and TRBJ2-6, with D perhaps matching TRBD1 (5 bases). Material for sequencing was blood, either unsorted or a sorted T cell fraction (not recorded which). The clonotype originates from a male donor with ankylosing spondylitis. CDR3 in amino acids: CASRTQGTGANVLTF. Written as DNA, the CDR3 is TGTGCCAGCAGAACTCAGGGAACTGGGGCCAACGTCCTGACTTTC.